The subject of this entry is one TCR beta chain. This CDR3 comprises 16 residues. Trimming shortened V by 5 bases and J by 3 bases, and 19 bases separated the two germline ends. CDR1 and CDR2 (germline): LNHDA, SQIVND (reference sequence). The data originate from a study of T cell changes during pregnancy in multiple sclerosis. TCRdb keeps only in-frame clones here, not all; method: immunoSEQ multiplex PCR. The table records under 85,000 clones, 90% of them present only once. The sequence derives from a female donor in good health, enrolled as a control in a pregnancy study. The V gene is TRBV19, the J gene TRBJ1-1; TRBD1 might be the D (5 bases). The starting material was peripheral blood, obtained after pregnancy. The DNA of the CDR3 is TGTGCCAGTAGTCTGGGACTCCAATCGGCGGACACTGAAGCTTTCTTT. Residues: CASSLGLQSADTEAFF. Based on the CDR3 plus reference TRBV19 and TRBJ1-1, the full variable domain is DGGITQSPKYLFRKEGQNVTLSCEQNLNHDAMYWYRQDPGQGLRLIYYSQIVNDFQKGDIAEGYSVSREKKESFPLTVTSAQKNPTAFYLCASSLGLQSADTEAFFGQGTRLTVV.